This T cell receptor beta chain was profiled in a study of CXCR3-negative and CXCR3-positive naive CD8 T cells. Study background: Each library gave roughly 1.6 +/- 0.3 million of roughly 140 million TRB reads. Overall study findings and caveats: Memory cells showed distinct TRBV-TRBJ patterns, while the two naive subsets matched. TRB CDR3s of CXCR3-positive naive cells were more hydrophobic than those of CXCR3-negative naive cells. Partially decreased CXCR3 expression was recorded after cryopreservation, and fresh PBMCs were used in most assays.

5' RACE with UMI labels generated the TRB cDNA libraries. Each CDR3 protein gets one entry in TCRdb, which reprocessed the 5' RACE reads and gives no DNA. The listing contains some 140,000 distinct CDR3 sequences. Naivety in CD8+ T cells corresponded to a CD45RO-CCR7+CD27+CD95- phenotype. The CDR3 runs 14 residues. The germline gives CDR1 SGHTA, CDR2 FQGNSA. Points on this clonotype: Its specificity is not known.

Source material: naive CXCR3+ CD8+ T cells from blood. Subset: CD45RO-CCR7+CD27+CD95- naive CD8+ T cells expressing CXCR3 (TNR3+). The rearrangement joins TRBV7-2 to TRBJ2-7; there is no DNA to check the TCRdb D call of TRBD1. This sequence originates from a human donor in good health. Some clones in this sample may be carry-over from other donors' samples. The CDR3 loop is CASSERTGGYEQYF. The variable domain in full, completed from reference TRBV7-2 and TRBJ2-7, reads GAGVSQSPSNKVTEKGKDVELRCDPISGHTALYWYRQSLGQGLEFLIYFQGNSAPDKSGLPSDRFSAERTGGSVSTLTIQRTQQEDSAVYLCASSERTGGYEQYFGPGTRLTVT.